These 30 T cell receptor beta chains originate from one sample sequenced in a study of cytomegalovirus exposure and HLA in healthy donors. The study ran its PCR with 60 Vbeta and 13 Jbeta primers. The data were produced by immunoSEQ multiplex PCR, yet TCRdb's version contains in-frame clones alone and is incomplete. The sample lists around 200,000 clones; roughly 78% were seen once. The sequenced sample consisted of PBMCs. The receptors shown here come from a woman in her thirties in good health and CMV-seropositive.

The chain joins TRBV10-3 to TRBJ1-2; D is perhaps TRBD1 (6 bases). The germline CDR1 and CDR2 sequences are ENHRY and SYGVKD. The CDR3 consists of 13 residues. Trimming stripped 4 bases from V and 4 bases from J, with 10 bases between. CDR3 nucleotides: TGTGCCATCAGTGGGGAACAGGGCTATGGCTACACCTTC. Translation: CAISGEQGYGYTF.

This sequence joins TRBV6-1 and TRBJ2-1; 7 positions match TRBD2. The V and J ends lost 5 bases and 5 bases, in that order; junction bases with no gene match: 3. The CDR3 extends over 13 amino acids. The germline V gene has CDR1 MNHNS and CDR2 SASEGT. The CDR3 sequence: CASSRLAHNEQFF. In DNA, the CDR3 is TGTGCCAGCAGTAGACTAGCACACAATGAGCAGTTCTTC.

This rearrangement joins TRBV5-1 to TRBJ2-7, with 7 bases fitting TRBD2. CDR3 length: 15 residues. Germline CDR1 SGHRS, CDR2 YFSETQ. V was clipped by 3 bases and J by 3 bases; unmatched bases: 9. CDR3 amino acids: CASSWEGLPSYEQYF. The CDR3 DNA sequence: TGCGCCAGCAGCTGGGAGGGACTACCGAGCTACGAGCAGTACTTC.

The rearrangement joins TRBV29-1 to TRBJ2-7; possibly TRBD1 for D (6 bases). CDR1 SQVTM and CDR2 ANQGSEA come from the germline V gene. The V gene lost 2 bases and the J gene lost 3 bases, with 8 bases spanning the gap. The CDR3 spans 12 residues. The CDR3 loop is CSVEIQGYEQYF. The CDR3 nucleotides read TGCAGCGTTGAAATACAGGGCTACGAGCAGTACTTC.

The chain employs TRBV29-1 and TRBJ2-3; D remains unclear. The germline V and J ends were trimmed by 6 bases and 9 bases, with 22 bases remaining between them. CDR3 length: 14 residues. Looked up from germline, CDR1 is SQVTM and CDR2 is ANQGSEA. The CDR3 protein is CSVSRHDATPTQYF. CDR3 nucleotide sequence: TGCAGCGTGAGCAGACACGACGCGACGCCCACGCAGTATTTT.

This chain connects TRBV10-2 to TRBJ1-1; a weak D match, TRBD1 (5 bases). The CDR3 is made up of 14 amino acids. Germline V lookup: CDR1 WSHSY, CDR2 SAAADI. Trimming shortened V by 8 bases and J by 0 bases, and 13 bases separated the two germline ends. The CDR3 loop reads CASQQDGMNTEAFF. Here the CDR3 DNA reads TGCGCCAGCCAACAGGACGGAATGAACACTGAAGCTTTCTTT.

The chain is built from TRBV7-2 and TRBJ1-1, with D perhaps matching TRBD1 (5 bases). This CDR3 spans 13 amino acids. Germline assignment: CDR1 SGHTA and CDR2 FQGNSA. The CDR3 DNA sequence: TGTGCGATCGGCGGGGCGCAGGGCACTGAAGCTTTCTTT. Amino acid sequence: CAIGGAQGTEAFF.

V and J are TRBV4-3 and TRBJ2-4, with D tentatively TRBD2 (5 bases). In germline, CDR1 is LGHNA, CDR2 YSLEER. Trimming took 1 base from V and 8 from J, leaving 9 bases between them. This CDR3 is 13 amino acids long. Written as DNA, the CDR3 is TGCGCCAGCAGCCAAGTACGGCGGGACATTCAGTACTTC. Protein: CASSQVRRDIQYF.

The chain is built from TRBV6-1 and TRBJ2-1; D gene unclear. Germline V CDR1 and CDR2: MNHNS, SASEGT. Trimming removed 7 bases at V and 12 bases at J, with 16 bases between. The CDR3 sequence is 12 residues long. CDR3 region: CASTGERNRQFF. The CDR3 DNA reads TGTGCCAGCACAGGTGAAAGGAATCGGCAGTTCTTC.

This chain joins TRBV13 and TRBJ1-2; 7 nucleotides agree with TRBD1. This CDR3 has 13 residues. Germline assignment: CDR1 PRHDT and CDR2 FYEKMQ (reference sequence). The V gene end was trimmed by 1 base and the J gene end by 6 bases; junction bases not matched to a gene: 2. CDR3 protein: CASSLEGGDGYTF. CDR3 DNA: TGTGCCAGCAGCTTAGAAGGGGGCGATGGCTACACCTTC.

The chain carries TRBV9 and TRBJ1-5, with TRBD1 as a possible D gene (5 bases). The length of the CDR3 is 15 residues. Germline V gene sequence: CDR1 SGDLS, CDR2 YYNGEE. Trimming stripped 1 base from V and 2 bases from J, with 10 bases between. The CDR3 spells CASSVTGDGNQPQHF. The CDR3 DNA reads as TGTGCCAGCAGCGTAACGGGGGACGGCAATCAGCCCCAGCATTTT.

This clone was counted a few times. V usage is TRBV4-2 and J usage is TRBJ2-5; TRBD1 aligns across 8 bases. Trimming took 0 bases from V and 4 from J; bases not matched to a gene: 4. Germline CDR1 and CDR2: LGHNA and YNFKEQ. The CDR3 sequence is 15 residues long. The CDR3 sequence is CASSQEDRGGETQYF. The CDR3, as DNA: TGTGCCAGCAGCCAAGAAGACAGGGGAGGAGAGACCCAGTACTTC.

This rearrangement joins TRBV4-1 to TRBJ1-3; 11 bases line up with TRBD1. V shed 1 base and J 3 bases; nucleotides not matched to a gene: 5. This CDR3 has 17 amino acids. Germline V gene lookup returns CDR1 MGHRA and CDR2 YSYEKL. The CDR3, as DNA: TGCGCCAGCAGCCAAGGGGGAGGGACAGGGGGTGGAAACACCATATATTTT. Protein sequence: CASSQGGGTGGGNTIYF.

The chain recombines TRBV10-1 with TRBJ2-1; TRBD2 matches at 14 bases. The CDR3 has 15 residues. Looked up from germline, CDR1 is WNHNN and CDR2 is SYGVQD (reference sequence). The V and J ends lost 5 bases and 4 bases, in that order; junction bases with no gene match: 1. The CDR3 coding sequence is TGCGCCAGCAGTCGGACTAGCGGGGGGTACAATGAGCAGTTCTTC. This translates into CASSRTSGGYNEQFF.

J is TRBJ2-1 and V is TRBV5-6; 9 bases align to TRBD2. V lost 6 bases to trimming and J lost 5 bases; unmatched junction nucleotides: 9. The CDR3 spans 15 residues. CDR1 is SGHDT and CDR2 is YYEEEE in the germline V gene. The CDR3 DNA reads TGTGCCAGCACCCCATTGCGGGAGGGCAACAATGAGCAGTTCTTC. Protein sequence: CASTPLREGNNEQFF. Looking up the rest from reference TRBV5-6 and TRBJ2-1 gives the full variable domain: DAGVTQSPTHLIKTRGQQVTLRCSPKSGHDTVSWYQQALGQGPQFIFQYYEEEERQRGNFPDRFSGHQFPNYSSELNVNALLLGDSALYLCASTPLREGNNEQFFGPGTRLTVL.

The chain carries TRBV5-1 and TRBJ1-2; 9 nucleotides agree with TRBD1. The germline V gene encodes CDR1 SGHRS and CDR2 YFSETQ. The CDR3 loop spans 19 amino acids. Trimming cost V 0 bases and J 8 bases; bases outside gene matches: 20. This CDR3 is CASSLGFGTGSLGKPGYTF. The DNA of the CDR3 is TGCGCCAGCAGCTTGGGGTTCGGGACAGGGTCCCTCGGGAAGCCAGGCTACACCTTC.

This chain uses TRBV19 with TRBJ1-5; possibly TRBD1 for D (6 bases). CDR3 size: 16 residues. Trimming pared 3 bases from V and 2 bases from J, leaving 14 bases between. Germline loops: CDR1 LNHDA, CDR2 SQIVND (reference sequence). CDR3 region: CASSIRWGQGNQPQHF. CDR3 coding DNA: TGTGCCAGTAGTATTAGGTGGGGGCAGGGCAATCAGCCCCAGCATTTT.

The rearrangement joins TRBV19 to TRBJ1-5; TRBD1 might be the D (6 bases). The CDR3 covers 15 residues. Per germline, CDR1 LNHDA and CDR2 SQIVND (reference sequence). The V and J ends lost 3 bases and 11 bases respectively, with 20 bases between them. CDR3 in DNA: TGTGCCAGTAGTATTGGGGGACAACCCCTCTTGACCCAGCATTTT. Its protein is CASSIGGQPLLTQHF.

The chain links TRBV4-1 to TRBJ1-2, with 8 bases lining up with TRBD1. The V and J ends lost 4 bases and 2 bases, in that order; junction bases with no gene match: 24. Germline V gene data show CDR1 as MGHRA and CDR2 as YSYEKL. The CDR3 length is 21 residues. CDR3 loop: CASSPPGRDRFFDYLNYGYTF. CDR3 DNA: TGCGCCAGCAGCCCCCCCGGAAGGGACAGGTTCTTCGATTACTTAAACTATGGCTACACCTTC.

V and J are TRBV15 and TRBJ2-2, with D perhaps TRBD2 (6 bases). The germline V gene has CDR1 LNHNV and CDR2 YYDKDF (reference sequence). V was cut by 0 bases and J by 4 bases, with 9 bases left in between. The CDR3 loop spans 15 amino acids. The CDR3 spells CATSRDGSGTGELFF. Written as DNA, the CDR3 is TGTGCCACCAGCAGAGACGGGAGTGGCACCGGGGAGCTGTTTTTT.

The chain joins TRBV10-3 to TRBJ2-7, with TRBD2 matching over 7 bases. Trimming took 2 bases from V and 3 from J; bases not matched to a gene: 7. Germline values: CDR1 ENHRY, CDR2 SYGVKD. There are 15 residues in the CDR3. The CDR3 loop reads CAISENRGLRYEQYF. The DNA of the CDR3 is TGTGCCATCAGTGAGAATCGGGGACTACGCTACGAGCAGTACTTC.

This sequence joins TRBV29-1 and TRBJ1-2; TRBD1 matches at 8 bases. Germline-derived CDR1 and CDR2 are SQVTM and ANQGSEA. The junction had 6 bases not matched to a gene; V was cut back by 2 bases and J by 4 bases. The CDR3 loop spans 14 amino acids. The CDR3 loop is CSVENQQGVYGYTF. The CDR3 nucleotides are TGCAGCGTTGAAAATCAACAGGGGGTCTATGGCTACACCTTC.

The table lists this clone with a few counts. The chain combines TRBV11-3 with TRBJ2-2; TRBD1 matches at 8 bases. CDR1 and CDR2 from the germline V gene are SGHNT and YENEEA. The CDR3 consists of 17 residues. Trimming took 6 bases from V and 0 from J; bases not matched to a gene: 9. CDR3 bases: TGTGCCAGCAGAACCGACAGGGGAACTACGAACACCGGGGAGCTGTTTTTT. Its protein is CASRTDRGTTNTGELFF. Variable domain in full (rest from reference TRBV11-3 and TRBJ2-2): EAGVVQSPRYKIIEKKQPVAFWCNPISGHNTLYWYLQNLGQGPELLIRYENEEAVDDSQLPKDRFSAERLKGVDSTLKIQPAELGDSAVYLCASRTDRGTTNTGELFFGEGSRLTVL.

Here the CDR3 reads CASSPRGSGANVLTF. CDR3 sequence (DNA): TGTGCCAGCAGCCCGCGGGGCTCTGGGGCCAACGTCCTGACTTTC. The V call is TRBV9, the J call TRBJ2-6; D might be TRBD2 (6 bases). V lost 4 bases to trimming and J lost 0 bases, with 8 bases between them. The germline CDR1 and CDR2 sequences are SGDLS and YYNGEE. This CDR3 contains 15 residues.

V is TRBV7-2 and J is TRBJ2-2; TRBD1 might be the D (5 bases). The CDR3 length is 16 residues. V was pared by 1 base and J by 7 bases, with 16 bases between. Germline-derived CDR1 and CDR2 are SGHTA and FQGNSA. CDR3 coding DNA: TGTGCCAGCAGCTTAGGCATGAAGGGGTTGGGCGGGGAGCTGTTTTTT. Translating gives CASSLGMKGLGGELFF.

V is TRBV7-9 and J is TRBJ2-7, with 7 bases that match TRBD2. V lost 3 bases, J lost 2 bases, and 4 bases stayed unmatched. The length of the CDR3 is 14 residues. Per the germline V gene, CDR1 is SEHNR and CDR2 is FQNEAQ (reference sequence). The CDR3 sequence is CASSLSSGAYEQYF. In DNA, the CDR3 is TGTGCCAGCAGCTTGTCCAGCGGGGCCTACGAGCAGTACTTC.

This chain joins TRBV7-2 and TRBJ1-1; D is unclear. Deletions cut 2 bases from V and 1 base from J, with 8 bases between. The CDR3 is 14 amino acids. Germline V gene lookup returns CDR1 SGHTA and CDR2 FQGNSA. As DNA, the CDR3 is TGTGCCAGCAGCTTATGGGAGTCGAACACTGAAGCTTTCTTT. This encodes CASSLWESNTEAFF.

V is TRBV4-3 and J is TRBJ2-3, with TRBD1 as a possible D gene (5 bases). This CDR3 region has 17 residues. Germline values: CDR1 LGHNA, CDR2 YSLEER. Trimming pared 1 base from V and 1 base from J, leaving 15 bases between. As DNA, the CDR3 is TGCGCCAGCAGCCAAGTCTTTTTAGGGGATGGCACAGATACGCAGTATTTT. Amino acids: CASSQVFLGDGTDTQYF.

V and J are TRBV5-6 and TRBJ2-5; 7 bases match TRBD1. Germline V gives CDR1 SGHDT, CDR2 YYEEEE. The CDR3 is 14 residues long. V shed 4 bases and J 5 bases; nucleotides not matched to a gene: 8. The CDR3 loop reads CASSGPGGEETQYF. CDR3 nucleotide sequence: TGTGCCAGCAGCGGTCCAGGGGGAGAGGAGACCCAGTACTTC.

This clone appeared a few times. This sequence joins TRBV2 and TRBJ2-7; 8 bases are shared with TRBD2. Germline V gives CDR1 SNHLY, CDR2 FYNNEI. The CDR3 has 15 residues. With V trimmed by 8 bases and J by 2 bases, 11 bases remained unmatched. CDR3 coding DNA: TGTGCCAGCTCGGGAGGGATAGGGTTACCCTACGAGCAGTACTTC. Translation gives CASSGGIGLPYEQYF.